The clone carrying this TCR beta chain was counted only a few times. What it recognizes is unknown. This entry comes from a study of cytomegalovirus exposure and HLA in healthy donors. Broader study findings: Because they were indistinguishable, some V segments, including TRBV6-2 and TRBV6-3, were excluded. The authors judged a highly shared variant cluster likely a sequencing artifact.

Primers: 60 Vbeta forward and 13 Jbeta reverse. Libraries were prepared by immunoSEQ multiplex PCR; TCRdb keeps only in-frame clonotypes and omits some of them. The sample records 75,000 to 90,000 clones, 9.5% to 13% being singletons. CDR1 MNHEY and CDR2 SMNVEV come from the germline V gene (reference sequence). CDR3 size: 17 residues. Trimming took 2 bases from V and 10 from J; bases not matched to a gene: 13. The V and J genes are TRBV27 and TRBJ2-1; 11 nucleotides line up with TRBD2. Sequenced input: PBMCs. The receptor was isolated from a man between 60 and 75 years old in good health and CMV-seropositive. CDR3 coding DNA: TGTGCCAGCAGTTTAGGGCTAGCGGGAGGCCTCCTGGGGGAGCAGTTCTTC. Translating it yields CASSLGLAGGLLGEQFF.